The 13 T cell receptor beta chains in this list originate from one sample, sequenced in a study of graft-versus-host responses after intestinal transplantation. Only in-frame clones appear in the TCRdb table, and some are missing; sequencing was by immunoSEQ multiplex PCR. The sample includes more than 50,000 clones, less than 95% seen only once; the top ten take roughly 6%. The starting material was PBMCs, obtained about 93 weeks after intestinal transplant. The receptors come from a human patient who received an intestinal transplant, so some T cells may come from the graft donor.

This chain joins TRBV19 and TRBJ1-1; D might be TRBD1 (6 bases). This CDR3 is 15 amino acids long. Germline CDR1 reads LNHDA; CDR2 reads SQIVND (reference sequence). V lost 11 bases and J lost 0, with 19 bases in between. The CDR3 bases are TGTGCCCTAGACCCAAGAGGGGGTCTGAACACTGAAGCTTTCTTT. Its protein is CALDPRGGLNTEAFF.

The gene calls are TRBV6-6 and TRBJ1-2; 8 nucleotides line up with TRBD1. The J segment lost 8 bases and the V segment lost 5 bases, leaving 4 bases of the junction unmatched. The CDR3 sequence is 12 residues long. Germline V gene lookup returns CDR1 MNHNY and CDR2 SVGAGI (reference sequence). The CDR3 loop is CASSGRQGGYTF. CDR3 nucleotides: TGTGCCAGCAGTGGGCGACAGGGGGGCTACACCTTC.

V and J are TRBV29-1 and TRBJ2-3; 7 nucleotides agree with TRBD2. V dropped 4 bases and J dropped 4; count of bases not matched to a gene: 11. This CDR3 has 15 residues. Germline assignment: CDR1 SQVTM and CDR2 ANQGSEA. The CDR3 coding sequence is TGCAGCGTTGCCTCCCCCCGGAGCGGGGCAGATACGCAGTATTTT. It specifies CSVASPRSGADTQYF.

CDR3 sequence reads: CASSQDAGGGGETQYF. The CDR3 region has the DNA TGTGCCAGCAGCCAAGATGCCGGGGGAGGAGGAGAGACCCAGTACTTC. This chain links TRBV4-2 with TRBJ2-5; D might be TRBD2 (6 bases). The V gene's germline CDR1 is LGHNA and CDR2 YNFKEQ. The CDR3 is 16 residues long. With 0 bases removed from V and 4 bases from J, the gap between germline ends came to 15 bases.

The CDR3 DNA follows: TGTGCCAGCAGCCGCACCGGAGCGGGGGCTTACAATGAGCAGTTCTTC. Protein: CASSRTGAGAYNEQFF. This sequence joins TRBV7-3 and TRBJ2-1; 8 bases line up with TRBD2. Trimming cost V 5 bases and J 4 bases; bases outside gene matches: 10. There are 16 residues in the CDR3. Germline CDR1 SGHTA, CDR2 FQGTGA.

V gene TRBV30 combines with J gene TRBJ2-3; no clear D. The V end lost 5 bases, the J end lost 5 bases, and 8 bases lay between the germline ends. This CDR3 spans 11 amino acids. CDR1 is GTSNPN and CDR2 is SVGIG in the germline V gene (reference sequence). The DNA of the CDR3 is TGTGCCTGGGAAGTTGTAGATACGCAGTATTTT. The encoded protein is CAWEVVDTQYF.

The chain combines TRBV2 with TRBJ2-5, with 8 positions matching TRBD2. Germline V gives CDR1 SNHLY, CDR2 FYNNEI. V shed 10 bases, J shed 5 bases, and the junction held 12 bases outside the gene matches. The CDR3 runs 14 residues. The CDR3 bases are TGTGCCACCAAGCTTTCCGGCGGGGGGGAGACCCAGTACTTC. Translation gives CATKLSGGGETQYF.

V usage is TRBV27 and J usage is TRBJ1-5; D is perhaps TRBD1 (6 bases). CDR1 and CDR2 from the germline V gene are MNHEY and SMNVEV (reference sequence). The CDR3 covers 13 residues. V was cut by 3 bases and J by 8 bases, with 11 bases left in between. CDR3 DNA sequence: TGTGCCAGCAGTTTGGCAGGGGAGGAGCCCCAGCATTTT. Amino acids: CASSLAGEEPQHF.

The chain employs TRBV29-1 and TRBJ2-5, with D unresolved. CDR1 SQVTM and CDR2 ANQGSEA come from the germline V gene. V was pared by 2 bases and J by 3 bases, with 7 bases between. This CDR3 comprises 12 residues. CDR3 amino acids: CSVERTEETQYF. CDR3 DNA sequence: TGCAGCGTTGAACGTACAGAAGAGACCCAGTACTTC. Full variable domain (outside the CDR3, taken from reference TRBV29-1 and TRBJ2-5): SAVISQKPSRDICQRGTSLTIQCQVDSQVTMMFWYRQQPGQSLTLIATANQGSEATYESGFVIDKFPISRPNLTFSTLTVSNMSPEDSSIYLCSVERTEETQYFGPGTRLLVL.

The CDR3 sequence is CASPRPGTEVYEQYF. The CDR3 DNA reads TGTGCCAGCCCCAGACCCGGGACCGAGGTTTACGAGCAGTACTTC. This chain uses TRBV2 with TRBJ2-7; perhaps D is TRBD1 or TRBD2 (5 bases each). CDR1 is SNHLY and CDR2 is FYNNEI in the germline V gene. Trimming removed 8 bases at V and 4 bases at J, with 21 bases between. CDR3 length equals 15 residues.

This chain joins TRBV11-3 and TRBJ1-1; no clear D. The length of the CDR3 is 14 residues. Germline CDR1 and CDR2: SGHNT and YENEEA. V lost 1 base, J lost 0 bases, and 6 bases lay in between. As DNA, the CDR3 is TGTGCCAGCAGCTTAGGTAATTTGAACACTGAAGCTTTCTTT. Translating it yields CASSLGNLNTEAFF.

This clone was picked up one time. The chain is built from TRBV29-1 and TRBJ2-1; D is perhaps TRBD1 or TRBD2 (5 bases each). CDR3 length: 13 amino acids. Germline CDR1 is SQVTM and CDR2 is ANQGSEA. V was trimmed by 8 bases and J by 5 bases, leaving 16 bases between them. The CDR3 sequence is CSIEGQPDNEQFF. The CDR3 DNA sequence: TGCAGCATAGAGGGGCAGCCCGACAATGAGCAGTTCTTC.

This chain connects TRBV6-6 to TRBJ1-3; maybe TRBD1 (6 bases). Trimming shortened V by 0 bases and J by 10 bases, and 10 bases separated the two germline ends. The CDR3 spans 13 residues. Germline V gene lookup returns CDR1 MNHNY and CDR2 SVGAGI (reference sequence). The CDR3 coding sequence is TGTGCCAGCAGTTACTCTGGGCAGGGGACCATATATTTT. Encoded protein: CASSYSGQGTIYF.